Listed below are T cell receptor beta chains from one sample, sequenced in a study of technical replicates of blood from a few donors. The protocol was immunoSEQ multiplex PCR, while the TCRdb copy is restricted to in-frame clones and leaves out a portion. The sample lists roughly 66,000 clones; around 85% were seen once. Material: PBMCs. These receptors originate from a human donor in good health. Some clones in this sample may be carry-over from other donors' samples. Both conserved end residues are part of each CDR3. Fields, in order: V gene, clone size, D gene, J gene, CDR3 DNA, CDR3 protein. The D gene is left open where the match is weak. Size is stated for part of the rows, as once, few or many counts, or as a class when the clone is expanded.

TRBV7-9,NA,NA,TRBJ1-4,TGTGCCAGCAGCATCAGGGGATTCGGCGAAAAACTGTTTTTT,CASSIRGFGEKLFF
TRBV6-1,NA,TRBD2,TRBJ2-2,TGTGCCAGCCGGTCTTTTGCGGGAGGCACCGGGGAGCTGTTTTTT,CASRSFAGGTGELFF
TRBV5-1,NA,TRBD2,TRBJ2-1,TGCGCCAGCAGCTTGGGACGTAGCGGGACCGTTGAGCAGTTCTTC,CASSLGRSGTVEQFF
TRBV6-6,NA,TRBD1,TRBJ2-7,TGTGCCAGCAGGCCGGGACAGTCCTACGAGCAGTACTTC,CASRPGQSYEQYF
TRBV5-1,NA,TRBD2,TRBJ2-5,TGCGCCAGCAGCTATAGCGGGGGGACTCAAGAGACCCAGTACTTC,CASSYSGGTQETQYF
TRBV9,NA,TRBD2,TRBJ2-1,TGTGCCAGCAGCGTTCTCGGGACTAGCGGCTACAATGAGCAGTTCTTC,CASSVLGTSGYNEQFF
TRBV21-1,few,NA,TRBJ2-7,TGTGCCAGCAGCCCGAGACTAGCGGGATCGGGGCAGCAGTACTTC,CASSPRLAGSGQQYF
TRBV6-1,NA,TRBD1,TRBJ2-1,TGTGCCAGCAGGCCCGCAAAAGGGGGCAGCAATGAGCAGTTCTTC,CASRPAKGGSNEQFF
TRBV7-3,few,TRBD2,TRBJ2-1,TGTGCCAGCAGCTTAACCCCCAGCGGGGGGCACTCCTACAATGAGCAGTTCTTC,CASSLTPSGGHSYNEQFF
TRBV6-5,NA,NA,TRBJ2-1,TGTGCCAGCAGTTACTCTCTCGTCAATGAGCAGTTCTTC,CASSYSLVNEQFF
TRBV7-9,NA,NA,TRBJ1-1,TGTGCCAGCAGCTTATCCCAGGCCCCGAACACTGAAGCTTTCTTT,CASSLSQAPNTEAFF
TRBV29-1,NA,NA,TRBJ1-1,TGCAGCGTTGTCCGGGGGGCGCCTGAAGCTTTCTTT,CSVVRGAPEAFF
TRBV13,NA,TRBD1,TRBJ1-3,TGTGCCAGCAGTGCTAGGGGGCGCGGAAACACCATATATTTT,CASSARGRGNTIYF
TRBV11-2,NA,TRBD2,TRBJ2-1,TGTGCCAGCACCCAATCGGCGGGGGGACTCTACAATGAGCAGTTCTTC,CASTQSAGGLYNEQFF
TRBV6-1,once,NA,TRBJ2-7,TGTGCCAGCAGCATTACAGGGATCCCCTCCTACGAGCAGTACTTC,CASSITGIPSYEQYF
TRBV6-1,NA,NA,TRBJ2-3,TGTGCCAGCAGTAACTGGCCGGGTACGCAGTATTTT,CASSNWPGTQYF
TRBV6-6,NA,TRBD1,TRBJ2-2,TGTGCCAGCAGTTCGGGACAGGAGGAAGCCGGGGAGCTGTTTTTT,CASSSGQEEAGELFF
TRBV9,once,NA,TRBJ1-3,TGTGCCAGCAGCGTAGCTGGCGGGGGTGGAAACACCATATATTTT,CASSVAGGGGNTIYF
TRBV7-2,NA,NA,TRBJ2-1,TGTGCCAGCAGCTTAACCAGAAATGAGCAGTTCTTC,CASSLTRNEQFF
TRBV5-1,NA,TRBD1,TRBJ2-7,TGCGCCAGCAGCTTGACAGGGGCCGCCTACGAGCAGTACTTC,CASSLTGAAYEQYF
TRBV15,NA,TRBD2,TRBJ2-1,TGTGCCACCGAGGGACTAGCGAAAGACAATGAGCAGTTCTTC,CATEGLAKDNEQFF
TRBV25-1,NA,NA,TRBJ1-5,TGTGCCAGCAGTGCGAATGGAGGGGAAGATAGCAATCAGCCCCAGCATTTT,CASSANGGEDSNQPQHF
TRBV27,NA,NA,TRBJ1-3,TGTGCCAGCAGTTTGACAGGATACTCTGGAAACACCATATATTTT,CASSLTGYSGNTIYF
TRBV19,NA,NA,TRBJ2-5,TGTGCCAGTAGCGGGGGGCACCAAGAGACCCAGTACTTC,CASSGGHQETQYF
TRBV5-1,NA,NA,TRBJ2-2,TGCGCCAGCAGCTTGGTAGTTGGGGCCGTTGCCGGGGAGCTGTTTTTT,CASSLVVGAVAGELFF
TRBV10-2,NA,TRBD2,TRBJ2-2,TGCGCCAGCAGTGACTTTAGCGGGAGGGCCGGCACCGGGGAGCTGTTTTTT,CASSDFSGRAGTGELFF
TRBV18,few,TRBD1,TRBJ1-3,TGTGCCAGCTCACCCGACAGGGCTTCGCCTGGAAACACCATATATTTT,CASSPDRASPGNTIYF
TRBV7-2,NA,TRBD2,TRBJ2-2,TGTGCCAGCACACCTCGGACTAGCGGGGGCGGCACCGGGGAGCTGTTTTTT,CASTPRTSGGGTGELFF
TRBV7-2,NA,NA,TRBJ2-7,TGTGCCAGCAGCTCTCACCGGGGGTACGAGCAGTACTTC,CASSSHRGYEQYF
TRBV7-9,few,NA,TRBJ1-4,TGTGCCAGCAGCCGCGGAGCTAATGAAAAACTGTTTTTT,CASSRGANEKLFF
TRBV4-2,NA,NA,TRBJ1-6,TGTGCCAGCAGCCAAGATTGGGCAGGATATAATTCACCCCTCCACTTT,CASSQDWAGYNSPLHF
TRBV9,NA,NA,TRBJ1-3,TGTGCCAGCAGCGTACCCGCGGGAAACACCATATATTTT,CASSVPAGNTIYF
TRBV28,NA,TRBD2,TRBJ2-7,TGTGCCAGCAGTTCTAGCGGGAGGATCCACGAGCAGTACTTC,CASSSSGRIHEQYF
TRBV30,NA,TRBD2,TRBJ2-1,TGTGCCTGGAGTAGCGGGACTAGCTCCTACAATGAGCAGTTCTTC,CAWSSGTSSYNEQFF
TRBV2,NA,TRBD1,TRBJ2-7,TGTGCCAGCAGCCGACAGGGTCTCATCGAGCAGTACTTC,CASSRQGLIEQYF
TRBV7-2,NA,NA,TRBJ1-5,TGTGCCAGCAGCACCTCAGAATATAGCAATCAGCCCCAGCATTTT,CASSTSEYSNQPQHF
TRBV11-2,NA,NA,TRBJ2-7,TGTGCCAGCAGCTTAGGGCAGTCACCGGGCTACGAGCAGTACTTC,CASSLGQSPGYEQYF
TRBV7-9,NA,NA,TRBJ2-7,TGTGCCACCCGAGCCCACTACGAGCAGTACTTC,CATRAHYEQYF
TRBV7-3,NA,TRBD2,TRBJ2-1,TGTGCCAGCAGCTTAAATAGCGGGAGATTGGGTGAGCAGTTCTTC,CASSLNSGRLGEQFF
TRBV5-4,NA,TRBD1,TRBJ1-1,TGTGCCAGCAGCTTGCAGGGGGCGCTTGGCACTGAAGCTTTCTTT,CASSLQGALGTEAFF
TRBV7-3,NA,TRBD2,TRBJ2-1,TGTGCCAGCAGCTTTTCTAGCGGGAGTAATGAGCAGTTCTTC,CASSFSSGSNEQFF
TRBV2,NA,TRBD2,TRBJ2-3,TGTGCCAGCAAGACTAGCGGGAGCACAGATACGCAGTATTTT,CASKTSGSTDTQYF
TRBV5-6,NA,NA,TRBJ2-7,TGTGCCAGCAGCCAGACAGGATCCTACGAGCAGTACTTC,CASSQTGSYEQYF
TRBV5-1,NA,TRBD2,TRBJ2-1,TGCGCCAGCAGCTCGGGACTAGCGGGAGGGAGCTCCTACAATGAGCAGTTCTTC,CASSSGLAGGSSYNEQFF
TRBV29-1,NA,NA,TRBJ1-1,TGCAGCGGATACAGGGAAATGAACACTGAAGCTTTCTTT,CSGYREMNTEAFF
TRBV7-9,NA,TRBD1,TRBJ1-3,TGTGCCACAAACAGGGGGCCGTCTGGAAACACCATATATTTT,CATNRGPSGNTIYF
TRBV5-1,NA,NA,TRBJ2-5,TGCGCCAGCAGCTCCCGGGGGACTCCGGGGATTGAGACCCAGTACTTC,CASSSRGTPGIETQYF
TRBV5-6,NA,TRBD1,TRBJ2-5,TGTGCCAGCAGCTCCTGGACAGGGGAGACCCAGTACTTC,CASSSWTGETQYF
TRBV6-5,NA,TRBD1,TRBJ2-2,TGTGCCAGCAGGACAGGGGACGCCGGGGAGCTGTTTTTT,CASRTGDAGELFF
TRBV2,NA,TRBD2,TRBJ2-1,TGTGCCAGCAGTGACCCCAGCGGGAGAAGGAATGAGCAGTTCTTC,CASSDPSGRRNEQFF
TRBV4-2,NA,TRBD2,TRBJ2-1,TGTGCCAGCAGCCTAGACTTAGCGGGGGGGCTAAGCTCCTACAATGAGCAGTTCTTC,CASSLDLAGGLSSYNEQFF
TRBV29-1,NA,TRBD1,TRBJ2-6,TGCAGCGTCCTGGACAGGGGGCGACTCGCTGGGGCCAACGTCCTGACTTTC,CSVLDRGRLAGANVLTF